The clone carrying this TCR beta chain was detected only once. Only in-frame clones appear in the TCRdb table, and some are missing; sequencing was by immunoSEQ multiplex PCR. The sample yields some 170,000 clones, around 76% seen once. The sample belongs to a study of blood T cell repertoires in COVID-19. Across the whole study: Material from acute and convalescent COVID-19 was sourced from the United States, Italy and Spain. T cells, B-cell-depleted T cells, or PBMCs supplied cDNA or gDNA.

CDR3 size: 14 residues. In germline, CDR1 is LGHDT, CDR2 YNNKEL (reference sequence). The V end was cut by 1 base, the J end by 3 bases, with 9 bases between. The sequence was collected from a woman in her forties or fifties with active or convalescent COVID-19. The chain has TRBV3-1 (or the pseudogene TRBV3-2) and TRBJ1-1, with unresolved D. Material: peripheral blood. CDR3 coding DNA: TGTGCCAGCAGCCAAGGACACGGGGACACTGAAGCTTTCTTT. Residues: CASSQGHGDTEAFF.